The clone carrying this TCR beta chain has only one observation. No antigen is known for it. Repertoires were generated with immunoSEQ multiplex PCR, while TCRdb's copy carries only in-frame clones and drops some. This sample yields 95,000 or so clones, of which about 92% are seen a single time; roughly 0.5% belongs to the top ten. These data originate in a study of OX40 agonist ivuxolimab in advanced cancers. Study-level background: Ivuxolimab is an agonistic anti-OX40 (CD134) antibody, and patients were treated with it. Patients assigned to dose escalation were diagnosed with hepatocellular carcinoma, melanoma, renal cell or head and neck cancer.

Overall study results and limits: Undetermined was the antigen specificity of the expanded peripheral T cells.

Between the trimmed V and J ends, which lost 2 bases and 10 bases, there was a span of 14 bases. Germline assignment: CDR1 SNHLY and CDR2 FYNNEI. The CDR3 length is 13 residues. The sequence was obtained from an adult with an advanced solid tumor such as melanoma, head and neck, liver or kidney cancer. The chain links TRBV2 to TRBJ1-1; D unresolved. The sample here was CD4+ or CD8+ T cells sorted from blood, taken in a trial of the OX40 agonist ivuxolimab. CDR3 protein: CASSELWGETAFF. The DNA of the CDR3 is TGTGCCAGCAGTGAACTATGGGGTGAGACAGCTTTCTTT.